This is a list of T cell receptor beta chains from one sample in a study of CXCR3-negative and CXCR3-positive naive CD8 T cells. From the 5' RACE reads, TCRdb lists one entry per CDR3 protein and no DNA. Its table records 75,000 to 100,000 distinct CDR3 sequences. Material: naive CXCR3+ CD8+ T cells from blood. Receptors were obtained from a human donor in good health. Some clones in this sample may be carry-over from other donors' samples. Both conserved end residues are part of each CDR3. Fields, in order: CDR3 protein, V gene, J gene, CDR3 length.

CDR3: CASSLVGGDGETQYF
V: TRBV5-1
J: TRBJ2-5
length: 15

CDR3: CASSLIAGESYNEQFF
V: TRBV5-1
J: TRBJ2-1
length: 16

CDR3: CASSPPGGGQPQHF
V: TRBV18
J: TRBJ1-5
length: 14

CDR3: CASSLGWSNQPQHF
V: TRBV9
J: TRBJ1-5
length: 14

CDR3: CASSHSGRNEQFF
V: TRBV27
J: TRBJ2-1
length: 13

CDR3: CACDRDENSPLHF
V: TRBV30
J: TRBJ1-6
length: 13

CDR3: CASDPGGLYEQYF
V: TRBV6-2/TRBV6-3
J: TRBJ2-7
length: 13

CDR3: CASSDPARRGPKNIQYF
V: TRBV28
J: TRBJ2-4
length: 17

CDR3: CASSHSPGGMNTEAFF
V: TRBV7-6
J: TRBJ1-1
length: 16

CDR3: CSVEGPGAEKLFF
V: TRBV29-1
J: TRBJ1-4
length: 13

CDR3: CASSPGTYRGEQYF
V: TRBV6-2/TRBV6-3
J: TRBJ2-7
length: 14

CDR3: CASSRTVNTEAFF
V: TRBV7-6
J: TRBJ1-1
length: 13

CDR3: CASSQLGTGGEQYF
V: TRBV4-3
J: TRBJ2-7
length: 14

CDR3: CASVLGDRSTDTQYF
V: TRBV7-8
J: TRBJ2-3
length: 15

CDR3: CASSQGTLREQYF
V: TRBV4-2
J: TRBJ2-7
length: 13

CDR3: CASSPEGVSNQPQHF
V: TRBV5-1
J: TRBJ1-5
length: 15

CDR3: CASSPSDSNQPQHF
V: TRBV7-9
J: TRBJ1-5
length: 14

CDR3: CAWTGEGLTGNEQFF
V: TRBV30
J: TRBJ2-1
length: 15

CDR3: CASSLGLDGTDTQYF
V: TRBV4-1
J: TRBJ2-3
length: 15

CDR3: CATHYVSGLAGPPNGEQFF
V: TRBV7-9
J: TRBJ2-1
length: 19